This passage covers 8 T cell receptor beta chains from one sample sequenced in a study of immune cell composition in non-small cell lung cancer. The protocol was immunoSEQ multiplex PCR, while the TCRdb copy is restricted to in-frame clones and leaves out a portion. The sample yields about 7,000 clones, about four fifths seen once. Sequences were obtained from lung tumor tissue. The receptors were gathered from a human donor with non-small cell lung cancer.

CDR3 DNA: TGTGCCAGCAGCTTGCGGGATATGGGTAGCAATCAGCCCCAGCATTTT. This sequence encodes CASSLRDMGSNQPQHF. The chain employs TRBV5-4 and TRBJ1-5; no clear D. CDR3 length: 16 amino acids. Trimming left V 1 base short and J 0 bases short, with 11 bases between. Germline V gene lookup returns CDR1 SGHNT and CDR2 YYREEE (reference sequence).

This chain uses TRBV9 with TRBJ2-1; 11 positions agree with TRBD1. The CDR3 totals 16 residues. The V gene's germline CDR1 is SGDLS and CDR2 YYNGEE. V dropped 4 bases and J dropped 5; count of bases not matched to a gene: 8. Here the CDR3 DNA reads TGTGCCAGCAGCCCGCGAGGACAGGGGGCAAACAATGAGCAGTTCTTC. This gives the protein CASSPRGQGANNEQFF.

This clone is termed medium-sized (0.01 to 0.1%). V gene TRBV6-5 combines with J gene TRBJ1-5, with 10 bases that match TRBD1. This CDR3 is 15 amino acids long. The J segment lost 7 bases and the V segment lost 0 bases, leaving 3 bases of the junction unmatched. In germline, CDR1 is MNHEY, CDR2 SVGAGI. CDR3 residues: CASSYSGTGEQPQHF. The DNA of the CDR3 is TGTGCCAGCAGTTACTCGGGGACAGGGGAACAGCCCCAGCATTTT.

The genes are TRBV6-6 and TRBJ2-1; no definite D call. The germline V and J ends were trimmed by 2 bases and 12 bases, with 14 bases remaining between them. Germline CDR1 MNHNY, CDR2 SVGAGI (reference sequence). The CDR3 is made up of 13 amino acids. CDR3 sequence (DNA): TGTGCCAGCAGTTACCGACAAGAGTTAGTGCAGTTCTTC. It specifies CASSYRQELVQFF.

V and J are TRBV27 and TRBJ1-1; D perhaps matches TRBD1 (6 bases). Trimming took 6 bases from V and 3 from J, leaving 17 bases between them. This CDR3 has 15 amino acids. The V gene's germline CDR1 is MNHEY and CDR2 SMNVEV (reference sequence). This chain's CDR3 is CASSPTTGRDTEAFF. DNA for the CDR3: TGTGCCAGCAGCCCAACAACAGGGAGGGACACTGAAGCTTTCTTT.

The chain couples TRBV9 to TRBJ2-1; the D gene is possibly TRBD1 (6 bases). This CDR3 is 16 amino acids long. Looked up from germline, CDR1 is SGDLS and CDR2 is YYNGEE. Trimming removed 1 base from V and 0 bases from J, with 11 bases in between. The CDR3 region has the DNA TGTGCCAGCAGCGTAACGGACAGTCCCTCCTACAATGAGCAGTTCTTC. Translating it yields CASSVTDSPSYNEQFF.

Only one count was recorded for this clone. This chain uses TRBV5-4 with TRBJ2-5; a weak D match, TRBD1 (6 bases). CDR3 size: 14 residues. Trimming removed 4 bases from V and 5 bases from J, with 15 bases in between. Germline V CDR1 and CDR2: SGHNT, YYREEE (reference sequence). The CDR3 nucleotides read TGTGCCAGCAGCACGGACAGTGCCCGGGAGACCCAGTACTTC. Protein product: CASSTDSARETQYF.

This sequence joins TRBV18 and TRBJ2-5, with a tentative D call TRBD1 (5 bases). Germline lookup yields CDR1 KGHSH and CDR2 LQKENI. This CDR3 is 17 amino acids long. V shed 1 base and J shed 0 bases, with 15 bases lying between them. Here the CDR3 reads CASSPQSPRGYQETQYF. CDR3 sequence (DNA): TGTGCCAGCTCACCACAGAGTCCAAGGGGCTACCAAGAGACCCAGTACTTC.